This T cell receptor beta chain was recorded in a study of cytomegalovirus exposure and HLA in healthy donors. Across the whole study: The same platform as the approximately 670 first-cohort repertoires was used for the 130 or so validation repertoires, a later analysis reported.

On this clone: Its antigen is not identified.

Germline V gives CDR1 WSHSY, CDR2 SAAADI. J gave up 4 bases and V 0 bases, and 4 bases lay outside the gene matches. The CDR3 sequence is 16 residues long. The study's findings and limits: The study flagged 150 to 200 TCR beta chains as cytomegalovirus-associated. Diagnosis of cytomegalovirus status made by the classifier reportedly showed high specificity and sensitivity.

TCRdb keeps only in-frame clones here, not all; method: immunoSEQ multiplex PCR. Of 150,000 to 200,000 clones in the sample, about 85% are singletons; the top ten hold about a sixth. Sequenced input: PBMCs. This sequence was found in a young man in good health and CMV-seropositive. The gene calls are TRBV10-2 and TRBJ2-5, with 11 positions matching TRBD2. CDR3 sequence reads: CASSESTSGSIETQYF. The CDR3 nucleotides are TGCGCCAGCAGTGAGTCTACTAGCGGGAGTATAGAGACCCAGTACTTC.